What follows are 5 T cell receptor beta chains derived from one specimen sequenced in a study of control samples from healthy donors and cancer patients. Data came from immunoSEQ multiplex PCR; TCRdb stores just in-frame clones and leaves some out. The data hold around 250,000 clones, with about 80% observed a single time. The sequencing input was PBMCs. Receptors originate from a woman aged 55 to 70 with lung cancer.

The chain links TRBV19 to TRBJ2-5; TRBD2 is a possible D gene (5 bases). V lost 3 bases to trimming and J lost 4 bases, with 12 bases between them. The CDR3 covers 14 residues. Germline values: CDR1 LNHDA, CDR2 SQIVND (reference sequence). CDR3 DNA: TGTGCCAGTAGTATCCCGGGGAATCGAGAGACCCAGTACTTC. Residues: CASSIPGNRETQYF.

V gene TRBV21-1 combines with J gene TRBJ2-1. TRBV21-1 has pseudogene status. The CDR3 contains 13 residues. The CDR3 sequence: CAITRGAYNEQFF. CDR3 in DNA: TGTGCCATTACGAGGGGGGCCTACAATGAGCAGTTCTTC.

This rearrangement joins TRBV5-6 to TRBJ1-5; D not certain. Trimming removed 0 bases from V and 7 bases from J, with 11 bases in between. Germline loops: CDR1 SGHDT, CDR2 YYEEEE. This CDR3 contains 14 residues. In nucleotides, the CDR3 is TGTGCCAGCAGCTTGGGATGGAAAGAACAGCCCCAGCATTTT. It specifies CASSLGWKEQPQHF. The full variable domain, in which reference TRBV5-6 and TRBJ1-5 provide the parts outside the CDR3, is DAGVTQSPTHLIKTRGQQVTLRCSPKSGHDTVSWYQQALGQGPQFIFQYYEEEERQRGNFPDRFSGHQFPNYSSELNVNALLLGDSALYLCASSLGWKEQPQHFGDGTRLSIL.

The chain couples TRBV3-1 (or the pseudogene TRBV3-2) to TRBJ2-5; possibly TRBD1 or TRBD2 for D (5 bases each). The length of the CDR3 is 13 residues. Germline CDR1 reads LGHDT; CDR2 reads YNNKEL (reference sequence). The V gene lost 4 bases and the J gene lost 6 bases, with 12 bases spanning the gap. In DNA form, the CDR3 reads TGTGCCAGCAGCCTAGGGACGATTCAGACCCAGTACTTC. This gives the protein CASSLGTIQTQYF.

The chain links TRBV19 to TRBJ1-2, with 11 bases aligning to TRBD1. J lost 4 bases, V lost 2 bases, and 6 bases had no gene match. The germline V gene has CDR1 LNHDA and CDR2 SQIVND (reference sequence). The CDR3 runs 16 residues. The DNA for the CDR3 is TGTGCCAGTAGTATAACCGGGACAGGGGGGACCTATGGCTACACCTTC. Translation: CASSITGTGGTYGYTF.